The sequence of this T cell receptor (beta chain) was determined in a study of OX40 agonist ivuxolimab in advanced cancers. Study-wide context: Intravenous ivuxolimab at 0.01 to 10 mg/kg was given to patients every 2 weeks. Study results and caveats: Antigens targeted by the expanded peripheral T cells were not determined. Partial responders treated at 0.1-3.0 mg/kg exhibited clonal expansion among the lowest measured.

A note on this clone: Its cognate antigen is unknown.

TCRdb's table, derived via immunoSEQ multiplex PCR, lists solely in-frame clones and lacks some. The sample has roughly 60,000 clones; around 90% are singletons. With autoimmune disease history or systemic immunosuppression, patients were excluded. The sequences come from CD4+ or CD8+ T cells sorted from blood, collected in a trial of the OX40 agonist ivuxolimab. This TCR derives from an adult with an advanced solid tumor such as melanoma, head and neck, liver or kidney cancer.

The CDR3 sequence is CAWAYSGRRNEQFF. The CDR3 DNA is TGTGCCTGGGCCTATAGCGGGAGGAGGAATGAGCAGTTCTTC. This chain uses TRBV30 with TRBJ2-1, with 10 bases that match TRBD2. The trim removed 5 bases at V and 7 bases at J, leaving 8 bases unmatched. The CDR3 spans 14 residues. Germline loops: CDR1 GTSNPN, CDR2 SVGIG (reference sequence).